The sequence of this TCR beta chain was determined in a study of blood T cell repertoires in COVID-19. Whole-study context: The samples span acute and convalescent COVID-19 from the United States, Italy and Spain.

Original data processing: It was from reference gene primer amplification that nucleated cell counts were estimated. The repertoire was sequenced with immunoSEQ multiplex PCR; TCRdb's copy has only in-frame clones and lacks some. The V and J calls and clone size are taken from that table; D and trimming were inferred from the DNA. Of some 350,000 clones detected, about four fifths appear once; the ten largest clones hold 2.5% to 3%. Germline V CDR1 and CDR2: SNHLY, FYNNEI. The CDR3 has 13 amino acids. V was trimmed by 4 bases and J by 5 bases, leaving 12 bases between them. The sequence came from a man aged 25-40 years with active or convalescent COVID-19. Material for sequencing was peripheral blood. V usage is TRBV2 and J usage is TRBJ2-7; tentative D call: TRBD1 (6 bases). The CDR3 DNA sequence: TGTGCCAGCAGTGTAGAGGGGGTGGACGAGCAGTACTTC. This encodes CASSVEGVDEQYF.